A single sample gave rise to the 32 T cell receptor beta chains below, sequenced in a study of T-cell memory formation after mild COVID-19 (dated by TCRdb to the early 2020s). The library came from 5' RACE. Sequencing relied on an Illumina NovaSeq 6000. Using fastp trimming at Q25 and MiXCR clonotype assembly, TCRdb reanalyzed the public sequencing data and kept in-frame beta chains. Duplicate CDR3 protein sequences are folded into a single record with the most common DNA and genes. This sample lists about half a million distinct CDR3 sequences; 15% to 20% were detected once. The biggest ten clones account for approximately 13% of the sample. Sequencing used PBMCs or a T cell subset sorted from them (not recorded which). All receptors derive from an adult woman who had mild COVID-19 (a few samples of this study predate the infection). The sample titles of this study are shuffled in the database, so cell type and time point are left out; the donor was told from shared clones.

This chain links TRBV12-3 or TRBV12-4 with TRBJ1-1, with 7 bases aligning to TRBD1. V was pared by 8 bases and J by 6 bases, with 15 bases of the junction left unmatched. The CDR3 extends over 15 amino acids. CDR3 in amino acids: CASVSRGSSRAEAFF. For the CDR3, the DNA is TGTGCCAGCGTATCCAGGGGGTCCAGTAGGGCTGAAGCTTTCTTT.

This clonotype showed up just a few times. This CDR3 reads CAWSQAFDSPLHF. The CDR3 region has the DNA TGTGCCTGGAGTCAGGCATTTGATTCACCCCTCCACTTT. The genes are TRBV30 and TRBJ1-6; D gene ambiguous. This CDR3 comprises 13 residues. Trimming stripped 2 bases from V and 8 bases from J, with 10 bases between. Germline-derived CDR1 and CDR2 are GTSNPN and SVGIG (reference sequence).

The chain combines TRBV25-1 with TRBJ1-2; possible D gene TRBD1, 5 bases. Germline V gene sequence: CDR1 MGHDK, CDR2 SYGVNS. Trimming removed 2 bases at V and 4 bases at J, with 11 bases between. There are 14 residues in the CDR3. CDR3 residues: CASSERSDSYGYTF. The CDR3 nucleotides are TGTGCCAGCAGTGAAAGGTCAGACAGCTATGGCTACACCTTC.

This clonotype showed up many times. The V gene is TRBV7-9, the J gene TRBJ2-3; no reliable D call. Germline values: CDR1 SEHNR, CDR2 FQNEAQ (reference sequence). With 8 bases removed from V and 2 bases from J, the gap between germline ends came to 2 bases. The CDR3 sequence is 10 residues long. This CDR3 reads CASHTDTQYF. Here the CDR3 DNA reads TGTGCCAGCCACACAGATACGCAGTATTTT.

This chain joins TRBV27 and TRBJ2-7; a possible D gene is TRBD2 (5 bases). Germline CDR1 and CDR2: MNHEY and SMNVEV (reference sequence). The CDR3 extends over 17 amino acids. V lost 6 bases, J lost 5 bases, and 26 bases lay in between. Here the CDR3 DNA reads TGTGCCAGCAGGCCAGATCTGGGGAGCGGAAGTTGGGACGAGCAGTACTTC. As protein: CASRPDLGSGSWDEQYF.

The genes are TRBV27 and TRBJ2-7, with 10 bases fitting TRBD1. The CDR3 sequence is 15 residues long. V gave up 5 bases and J gave up 5 bases; unmatched junction bases: 9. Germline CDR1 is MNHEY and CDR2 is SMNVEV (reference sequence). Written as DNA, the CDR3 is TGTGCCAGCAGTGCCGTCGGGACAGGGGAAGACGAGCAGTACTTC. It translates to CASSAVGTGEDEQYF.

This chain uses TRBV29-1 with TRBJ2-5, with 10 bases identical to TRBD2. This CDR3 region has 14 residues. V shed 3 bases, J shed 3 bases, and the junction held 4 bases outside the gene matches. CDR1 SQVTM and CDR2 ANQGSEA come from the germline V gene. The CDR3 protein is CSVEGLAWKETQYF. The CDR3 region has the DNA TGCAGCGTTGAGGGACTAGCGTGGAAAGAGACCCAGTACTTC.

The chain is built from TRBV25-1 and TRBJ2-7; 7 bases agree with TRBD2. The J segment lost 0 bases and the V segment lost 1 base, leaving 3 bases of the junction unmatched. There are 15 residues in the CDR3. Per germline, CDR1 MGHDK and CDR2 SYGVNS. CDR3 residues: CASSEWAGDSYEQYF. CDR3 DNA: TGTGCCAGCAGTGAATGGGCGGGAGACTCCTACGAGCAGTACTTC.

The J gene is TRBJ2-4, the V gene TRBV5-1; D remains unclear. Germline assignment: CDR1 SGHRS and CDR2 YFSETQ. The CDR3 has 16 amino acids. The V end was cut by 3 bases, the J end by 0 bases, with 13 bases between. The DNA of the CDR3 is TGCGCCAGCAGCTCCGTCGGATCATTAGCCAAAAACATTCAGTACTTC. Its translation: CASSSVGSLAKNIQYF.

This chain uses TRBV20-1 with TRBJ2-1, with a tentative D call TRBD1 (5 bases). With 3 bases removed from V and 7 bases from J, the gap between germline ends came to 10 bases. Germline lookup yields CDR1 DFQATT and CDR2 SNEGSKA (reference sequence). The CDR3 spans 12 residues. Here the CDR3 reads CSARDNMNEQFF. The DNA of the CDR3 is TGCAGTGCTAGGGACAACATGAATGAGCAGTTCTTC.

This clonotype is a singleton in its sample. The chain recombines TRBV2 with TRBJ1-1; 7 positions match TRBD1. J gave up 3 bases and V 8 bases, and 6 bases lay outside the gene matches. The CDR3 sequence is 13 residues long. Germline CDR1 and CDR2: SNHLY and FYNNEI. CDR3 amino acids: CASGRQGYTEAFF. The DNA for the CDR3 is TGTGCCAGCGGACGACAGGGCTACACTGAAGCTTTCTTT.

The sample holds a few counts of this clonotype. This chain links TRBV12-3 or TRBV12-4 with TRBJ1-5; D call uncertain. Trimming took off 6 bases at V and 2 bases at J, with 11 bases between the two ends. The CDR3 totals 14 residues. CDR3 sequence (DNA): TGTGCCAGCAGAAAAGAGAGGGGCAATCAGCCCCAGCATTTT. It codes for CASRKERGNQPQHF.

This clonotype appeared a few times. The rearrangement joins TRBV20-1 to TRBJ2-7; D may be TRBD2 (5 bases). Trimming pared 6 bases from V and 0 bases from J, leaving 18 bases between. This CDR3 comprises 15 residues. The germline V gene has CDR1 DFQATT and CDR2 SNEGSKA (reference sequence). The CDR3 coding sequence is TGCAGTGCCCCCAGCGGCGGGTCAAGCTCCTACGAGCAGTACTTC. This encodes CSAPSGGSSSYEQYF.

This clonotype was detected many times. This chain links TRBV11-2 with TRBJ2-1; TRBD1 agrees at 9 bases. This CDR3 spans 16 amino acids. Losses at the gene ends were 0 bases for V and 3 bases for J; bases not matched to a gene: 3. The V gene's germline CDR1 is SGHAT and CDR2 FQNNGV. CDR3 sequence: CASSLDPGQGYNEQFF. CDR3 nucleotide sequence: TGTGCCAGCAGCTTAGATCCGGGACAGGGCTACAATGAGCAGTTCTTC.

This rearrangement joins TRBV7-8 to TRBJ2-1; TRBD2 agrees at 12 bases. The ends lost 1 base at V and 4 bases at J; junction bases unmatched: 8. The CDR3 consists of 18 residues. From germline, CDR1 is SGHVS and CDR2 FQNEAQ. The CDR3 DNA is TGTGCCAGCAGCTTAGGTCTAGCGGGAGGGCCGATATACAATGAGCAGTTCTTC. It codes for CASSLGLAGGPIYNEQFF.

This clonotype was found a few times. J is TRBJ2-2 and V is TRBV6-5; the D call may be TRBD1 or TRBD2 (5 bases each). CDR1 MNHEY and CDR2 SVGAGI come from the germline V gene. This CDR3 contains 13 residues. Trimming took off 5 bases at V and 6 bases at J, with 10 bases between the two ends. The CDR3 DNA reads as TGTGCCAGCAGTCAACAGGACTCCGGGGAGCTGTTTTTT. Its translation is CASSQQDSGELFF.

The sample holds a few counts of this clonotype. This chain joins TRBV7-9 and TRBJ2-7; D possibly corresponds to TRBD2 (6 bases). The V end was cut by 7 bases, the J end by 7 bases, with 14 bases between. Per the germline V gene, CDR1 is SEHNR and CDR2 is FQNEAQ (reference sequence). The CDR3 extends over 12 amino acids. The CDR3 region is CASTGPGREQYF. In DNA, the CDR3 is TGTGCCAGCACCGGGCCGGGGAGGGAGCAGTACTTC.

This clonotype showed up just a few times. The genes are TRBV12-5 and TRBJ1-5, with TRBD1 matching 11 bases. CDR3 length: 16 amino acids. CDR1 is LGHNT, CDR2 FRNRAP, per germline. J was trimmed by 5 bases and V by 0 bases; bases with no gene match: 3. CDR3 residues: CASGLVLGQGDQPQHF. CDR3 nucleotide sequence: TGTGCTAGTGGTTTGGTACTGGGACAGGGGGATCAGCCCCAGCATTTT.

The chain is built from TRBV6-2 or TRBV6-3 and TRBJ2-7, with 8 nucleotides matching TRBD2. The V gene's germline CDR1 is MNHEY and CDR2 SVGEGT. The CDR3 totals 14 residues. J lost 2 bases, V lost 8 bases, and 8 bases had no gene match. CDR3 nucleotide sequence: TGTGCCAGCCTACGTACTAGCGGTACCTACGAGCAGTACTTC. Encoded protein: CASLRTSGTYEQYF.

This chain links TRBV5-6 with TRBJ2-7; D is perhaps TRBD2 (5 bases). The germline CDR1 and CDR2 sequences are SGHDT and YYEEEE. The CDR3 has 14 residues. The V and J ends lost 1 base and 0 bases respectively, with 8 bases between them. The CDR3 sequence: CASSLYGLSYEQYF. The CDR3 nucleotides read TGTGCCAGCAGCTTGTACGGACTCTCCTACGAGCAGTACTTC.

The J gene is TRBJ2-1, the V gene TRBV7-2; perhaps TRBD2 as D (6 bases). The germline V and J ends were trimmed by 7 bases and 9 bases, with 19 bases remaining between them. CDR1 and CDR2 from the germline V gene are SGHTA and FQGNSA. The CDR3 runs 14 residues. The DNA for the CDR3 is TGTGCCAGCACCAACAGCCGGGAGTTTGGTGAGCAGTTCTTC. Translation: CASTNSREFGEQFF.

This clonotype was recorded a few times. The chain recombines TRBV20-1 with TRBJ1-1, with a weak D call TRBD1 (6 bases). The germline gives CDR1 DFQATT, CDR2 SNEGSKA (reference sequence). The CDR3 has 16 residues. Trimming stripped 3 bases from V and 1 base from J, with 18 bases between. The CDR3 reads CSARSRAGGTNTEAFF. The CDR3 DNA follows: TGCAGTGCTAGGAGCCGTGCTGGGGGCACGAACACTGAAGCTTTCTTT.

This clonotype was seen a single time. The chain links TRBV12-3 or TRBV12-4 to TRBJ2-3; D not resolved. The CDR3 is 12 amino acids. V shed 9 bases and J shed 4 bases, with 11 bases lying between them. The DNA for the CDR3 is TGTGCCAGAAGTCTTACGGCAGATACGCAGTATTTT. This encodes CARSLTADTQYF.

This clonotype was picked up many times. V usage is TRBV25-1 and J usage is TRBJ2-7; D may correspond to TRBD1 or TRBD2 (5 bases each). Germline-derived CDR1 and CDR2 are MGHDK and SYGVNS. Trimming left V 0 bases short and J 6 bases short, with 18 bases between. The CDR3 totals 16 residues. The CDR3 DNA is TGTGCCAGCAGTGAATATACAGAAGGGGACCTCTGCGAGCAGTACTTC. This encodes CASSEYTEGDLCEQYF.

The genes are TRBV20-1 and TRBJ2-1; 8 bases are a match to TRBD2. Unmatched junction bases numbered 17, after V lost 7 bases and J lost 15 bases. The CDR3 extends over 13 amino acids. Germline V gene sequence: CDR1 DFQATT, CDR2 SNEGSKA (reference sequence). The CDR3 here is CSVQPIDGRGGFF. The CDR3 DNA reads as TGCAGTGTCCAGCCCATCGACGGGAGGGGTGGGTTCTTC.

The chain carries TRBV3-1 and TRBJ2-7, with D hard to call. Trimming cost V 0 bases and J 5 bases, with 8 bases left between them. The CDR3 totals 13 residues. In germline, CDR1 is LGHDT, CDR2 YNNKEL (reference sequence). CDR3 protein: CASSQDFLHEQYF. In DNA, the CDR3 is TGTGCCAGCAGCCAAGATTTTCTCCACGAGCAGTACTTC.

This sequence joins TRBV7-9 and TRBJ2-3, with 13 positions matching TRBD2. The V gene end was trimmed by 4 bases and the J gene end by 1 base; junction bases not matched to a gene: 14. This CDR3 has 20 residues. Germline loops: CDR1 SEHNR, CDR2 FQNEAQ (reference sequence). The CDR3 protein is CASSSGTSGRAVFGTDTQYF. CDR3 in DNA: TGTGCCAGCAGCTCCGGAACTAGCGGGAGGGCCGTATTTGGCACAGATACGCAGTATTTT.

The chain recombines TRBV7-2 with TRBJ2-7, with D possibly matching TRBD2 (7 bases). The germline V gene encodes CDR1 SGHTA and CDR2 FQGNSA. The V end was cut by 1 base, the J end by 5 bases, with 12 bases between. This CDR3 is 14 amino acids long. The CDR3, as DNA: TGTGCCAGCAGCTTAGAGGGGGGGATCCACGAGCAGTACTTC. This codes for CASSLEGGIHEQYF.

This chain links TRBV4-1 with TRBJ2-3; either TRBD1 or TRBD2 may supply D (6 bases each). The germline gives CDR1 MGHRA, CDR2 YSYEKL. The CDR3 consists of 15 residues. V was shortened by 1 base and J by 6 bases, with 14 bases between the two germline ends. The CDR3 is CASSQALTGADTQYF. The CDR3 region has the DNA TGCGCCAGCAGCCAAGCGTTGACGGGGGCTGATACGCAGTATTTT.

The CDR3 DNA reads as TGTGCCAGCAGCGCATCCCCTAGCGGGGCCTACAATGAGCAGTTCTTC. This gives the protein CASSASPSGAYNEQFF. The rearrangement joins TRBV7-8 to TRBJ2-1; 9 bases align to TRBD2. The J segment lost 2 bases and the V segment lost 5 bases, leaving 7 bases of the junction unmatched. The CDR3 consists of 16 residues. CDR1 SGHVS and CDR2 FQNEAQ come from the germline V gene.

This clonotype was counted only a few times. The chain carries TRBV3-1 and TRBJ2-1; 7 bases align to TRBD2. The CDR3 totals 18 residues. Germline V CDR1 and CDR2: LGHDT, YNNKEL (reference sequence). After removal of 4 bases from V and 0 bases from J, the junction contained 12 bases not matched to a gene. As DNA, the CDR3 is TGTGCCAGCAGCCGGCCCCTCCGGGGGGTCCTCTCCTACAATGAGCAGTTCTTC. This translates into CASSRPLRGVLSYNEQFF.

This clonotype was seen a handful of times. The chain links TRBV6-5 to TRBJ2-3; D tentatively fits TRBD1 or TRBD2 (5 bases each). Germline V gene lookup returns CDR1 MNHEY and CDR2 SVGAGI. The CDR3 extends over 15 amino acids. Trimming took 0 bases from V and 6 from J, leaving 13 bases between them. The CDR3 spells CASSYSRDPGDTQYF. CDR3 coding DNA: TGTGCCAGCAGTTACTCCCGGGACCCCGGGGATACGCAGTATTTT.